This T cell receptor (beta chain) was sequenced for a study of T cell responses to AZD1222 COVID-19 vaccine. Study-wide results and limits: Repertoires in all cases were sampled only once the peak T cell response had passed. It should be noted that donors were predominantly white British and more often female, and clonal diversity was possibly underestimated.

As to this clone: The antigen is unknown.

The length of the CDR3 is 16 residues. CDR1 is LNHDA, CDR2 SQIVND, per germline (reference sequence). The V gene lost 5 bases and the J gene lost 3 bases, with 17 bases spanning the gap. Clones were sequenced by immunoSEQ multiplex PCR, and TCRdb holds only the in-frame ones, with some missing. Among 95,000 to 150,000 clones listed, around 91% were seen once. The origin of this receptor is an adult in good health. This material consisted of peripheral blood, taken on day 0 of AZD1222 vaccination. The V call is TRBV19, the J call TRBJ1-5; weak D call: TRBD1 (6 bases). CDR3 nucleotides: TGTGCCAGTAGTGCCGGGGGGCGCAGTGACAATCAGCCCCAGCATTTT. Translated: CASSAGGRSDNQPQHF. The full variable domain, with the rest looked up from reference TRBV19 and TRBJ1-5, is DGGITQSPKYLFRKEGQNVTLSCEQNLNHDAMYWYRQDPGQGLRLIYYSQIVNDFQKGDIAEGYSVSREKKESFPLTVTSAQKNPTAFYLCASSAGGRSDNQPQHFGDGTRLSIL.